This T cell receptor (beta chain) was documented in a study of Ad26.COV2.S vaccination and SARS-CoV-2 variants. A single count supports this clone. This CDR3 is 14 amino acids long. CDR1 is MNHEY and CDR2 is SVGAGI in the germline V gene. V shed 8 bases and J shed 3 bases, with 17 bases lying between them. Measured with immunoSEQ multiplex PCR; TCRdb has only the in-frame clones, and not every one. The data show around 350,000 clones, approximately 90% seen once. The input for sequencing was peripheral blood, taken after recovery from COVID-19. This receptor was identified in a human donor who had recovered from COVID-19. The V call is TRBV6-5, the J call TRBJ2-7; tentatively, D is TRBD2 (5 bases). In DNA, the CDR3 is TGTGCCAGCCACGAGCAGGAAGAGGGCTACGAGCAGTACTTC. Translated: CASHEQEEGYEQYF.